This TCR beta chain comes out of a study of cytomegalovirus exposure and HLA in healthy donors. Concerning this clone itself: What it recognizes is unknown.

Regarding the study as a whole: The finding came from a later analysis; first-cohort TCR clusters tended to co-occur in the 95 to 150 validation repertoires. There were 150 to 200 TCR beta chains listed as cytomegalovirus-associated. In vitro testing confirmed a few CMV-associated chains as specific for CMV antigens.

The CDR3 covers 16 residues. Looked up from germline, CDR1 is MNHNS and CDR2 is SASEGT. Trimming cost V 3 bases and J 5 bases, with 17 bases left between them. The data were produced by immunoSEQ multiplex PCR, yet TCRdb's version contains in-frame clones alone and is incomplete. The profile covers 150,000 to 200,000 clones, with roughly 89% appearing a single time and approximately 10% taken by the ten largest. The receptor was derived from a woman under 30 in good health and CMV-seropositive. The sequencing sample was made of PBMCs. V and J are TRBV6-1 and TRBJ2-1, with D perhaps matching TRBD1 (5 bases). The CDR3 DNA is TGTGCCAGCAGTGAGCGACAGCTCCAGTTAGACAATGAGCAGTTCTTC. It specifies CASSERQLQLDNEQFF.